This is a list of T cell receptor beta chains from one sample in a study of OX40 agonist ivuxolimab in advanced cancers. Sequenced by immunoSEQ multiplex PCR; TCRdb stores in-frame clones only, minus some. This sample yields more than 50,000 clones, of which approximately 93% are seen a single time; 10% to 15% belongs to the top ten. Sample: CD4+ or CD8+ T cells sorted from blood, taken in a trial of the OX40 agonist ivuxolimab. Receptors originate from an adult with an advanced solid tumor such as melanoma, head and neck, liver or kidney cancer. Both conserved end residues are part of each CDR3. The D gene is left open where the match is weak. Clone size, where shown, is once, few, many, or a class for clones that have expanded.

j_gene: TRBJ2-7; v_gene: TRBV5-1; len: 14; d_gene: .; abundance: .; CDR3nt: TGCGCCAGCAGCAGGGGGACATCGGGCTACGAGCAGTACTTC; CDR3aa: CASSRGTSGYEQYF
j_gene: TRBJ2-3; v_gene: TRBV28; len: 15; d_gene: TRBD2; abundance: .; CDR3nt: TGTGCCATCACTGCTAGCGGGAGAAGCCCAGATACGCAGTATTTT; CDR3aa: CAITASGRSPDTQYF
j_gene: TRBJ1-1; v_gene: TRBV6-5; len: 14; d_gene: .; abundance: .; CDR3nt: TGTGCCAGCAGTTACTTAATCGGTTCCACTGAAGCTTTCTTT; CDR3aa: CASSYLIGSTEAFF
j_gene: TRBJ2-2; v_gene: TRBV5-5; len: 15; d_gene: TRBD2; abundance: .; CDR3nt: TGTGCCAGCAGCTTTCTTAGCGGGTTCACCGGGGAGCTGTTTTTT; CDR3aa: CASSFLSGFTGELFF
j_gene: TRBJ2-7; v_gene: TRBV6-1; len: 11; d_gene: .; abundance: .; CDR3nt: TGTGACGACGGGCTGTCCTACGAGCAGTACTTC; CDR3aa: CDDGLSYEQYF
j_gene: TRBJ2-1; v_gene: TRBV2; len: 12; d_gene: .; abundance: .; CDR3nt: TGTGCCAGCATTTCGGGGGCCGCTGAGCAGTTCTTC; CDR3aa: CASISGAAEQFF
j_gene: TRBJ2-2; v_gene: TRBV7-9; len: 14; d_gene: .; abundance: few; CDR3nt: TGTGCCGCCCTGGGACTGGCGAACACCGGGGAGCTGTTTTTT; CDR3aa: CAALGLANTGELFF
j_gene: TRBJ2-5; v_gene: TRBV13; len: 17; d_gene: TRBD2; abundance: .; CDR3nt: TGTGCCAGCAGCCTCTTTCTCGGACCGCGGGGGGGAGAGACCCAGTACTTC; CDR3aa: CASSLFLGPRGGETQYF
j_gene: TRBJ2-1; v_gene: TRBV10-1; len: 12; d_gene: .; abundance: once; CDR3nt: TGCGCCAGCAGTGAGTTACACAATGAGCAGTTCTTC; CDR3aa: CASSELHNEQFF
j_gene: TRBJ2-3; v_gene: TRBV10-2; len: 15; d_gene: .; abundance: .; CDR3nt: TGCGCCAGCAGGCACAGGGGAGGGGACACAGATACGCAGTATTTT; CDR3aa: CASRHRGGDTDTQYF
j_gene: TRBJ1-3; v_gene: TRBV15; len: 14; d_gene: .; abundance: .; CDR3nt: TGTGCCACCAGCAGGGGATCCTCTGGAAACACCATATATTTT; CDR3aa: CATSRGSSGNTIYF
j_gene: TRBJ2-3; v_gene: TRBV14; len: 16; d_gene: TRBD2; abundance: .; CDR3nt: TGTGCCAGCAGCCAAGTACTAGCGGGGGGGACAGATACGCAGTATTTT; CDR3aa: CASSQVLAGGTDTQYF
j_gene: TRBJ2-1; v_gene: TRBV4-1; len: 15; d_gene: .; abundance: once; CDR3nt: TGCGCCAGCAGCCAAGACCTTCTCTCCTACAATGAGCAGTTCTTC; CDR3aa: CASSQDLLSYNEQFF
j_gene: TRBJ2-3; v_gene: TRBV27; len: 14; d_gene: TRBD1; abundance: .; CDR3nt: TGTGCCAGCAGGGACAGGGGCGGAACAGATACGCAGTATTTT; CDR3aa: CASRDRGGTDTQYF
j_gene: TRBJ2-5; v_gene: TRBV15; len: 16; d_gene: TRBD2; abundance: .; CDR3nt: TGTGCCACCAGCAGAGATCTAGCGGGGACCCAAGAGACCCAGTACTTC; CDR3aa: CATSRDLAGTQETQYF
j_gene: TRBJ2-2; v_gene: TRBV18; len: 16; d_gene: TRBD1; abundance: .; CDR3nt: TGTGCCAGCTCACCACCTGGGACAGGAGTCGCCGGGGAGCTGTTTTTT; CDR3aa: CASSPPGTGVAGELFF
j_gene: TRBJ2-5; v_gene: TRBV5-1; len: 13; d_gene: .; abundance: .; CDR3nt: TGCGCCAGCAACCCATCTTGGGGGGAGACCCAGTACTTC; CDR3aa: CASNPSWGETQYF